The rows below give T cell receptor beta chains drawn from one sample of a study of T-cell reconstitution after alpha-beta-depleted transplantation in children. TCRdb re-called the PCR reads through MiXCR, storing one row per CDR3 protein. Of 300,000 to 400,000 distinct CDR3 sequences listed, 23% were seen once; the top ten hold 9.5% to 12%. Sequences were derived from PBMCs, mostly from graft donor cells, sampled 180 days after TCRalphabeta/CD19-depleted stem cell transplant. The receptors shown here come from a male patient between 10 and 17 years old who had a stem cell transplant for acute lymphoblastic leukemia, so the T cells may come from the graft donor. Each CDR3 is given with its conserved first and last residue. D genes are given only for firm matches. For some rows the clone size is stated as once, few or many, or as a class when expanded; others skip it.

J gene | clone size | CDR3 length | D gene | V gene | CDR3 protein | CDR3 DNA
TRBJ2-3 | NA | 12 | NA | TRBV5-1 | CASRVGGDTQYF | TGCGCCAGCAGGGTGGGCGGAGATACGCAGTATTTT
TRBJ1-4 | few | 15 | TRBD1 | TRBV10-3 | CAISTGQAVNEKLFF | TGTGCCATCAGTACCGGACAGGCCGTTAATGAAAAACTGTTTTTT
TRBJ2-5 | NA | 14 | NA | TRBV5-1 | CASSTGGTGETQYF | TGCGCCAGCAGCACAGGAGGTACAGGAGAGACCCAGTACTTC
TRBJ1-3 | NA | 14 | NA | TRBV20-1 | CSAYRQASGNTIYF | TGCAGTGCTTATAGACAGGCCTCTGGAAACACCATATATTTT
TRBJ2-1 | few | 16 | TRBD2 | TRBV2 | CASLPTSGRAVHEQFF | TGTGCCAGCTTACCGACTAGCGGGAGGGCCGTTCATGAGCAGTTCTTC
TRBJ1-2 | NA | 19 | NA | TRBV5-1 | CASSPILPLTGILSGGYTF | TGCGCCAGCAGCCCGATCCTACCCCTAACAGGGATCCTTTCAGGTGGCTACACCTTC
TRBJ1-3 | NA | 17 | NA | TRBV5-8 | CASSLGTVGVAGNTIYF | TGTGCCAGCAGCTTGGGAACGGTTGGAGTAGCTGGAAACACCATATATTTT
TRBJ2-3 | NA | 12 | NA | TRBV20-1 | CSGTQGYGTQYF | TGCAGTGGCACGCAGGGATATGGTACGCAGTATTTT
TRBJ1-5 | NA | 14 | NA | TRBV4-2 | CASSQVTSNQPQHF | TGTGCCAGCAGCCAAGTTACGAGTAATCAGCCCCAGCATTTT
TRBJ1-2 | few | 15 | NA | TRBV7-9 | CASSLEARAPWGYTF | TGTGCCAGCAGCTTAGAAGCCAGGGCGCCCTGGGGCTACACCTTC
TRBJ1-4 | few | 15 | NA | TRBV15 | CATSRTDKYWEKLFF | TGTGCCACCAGCCGCACGGATAAATATTGGGAAAAACTGTTTTTT
TRBJ1-2 | few | 16 | NA | TRBV7-9 | CASSLGSQGLLYGYTF | TGTGCCAGCAGCTTAGGGTCCCAGGGCCTACTCTATGGCTACACCTTC
TRBJ2-7 | NA | 14 | TRBD2 | TRBV20-1 | CSAGRAGGPHEQYF | TGCAGTGCCGGAAGAGCGGGAGGGCCGCACGAGCAGTACTTC
TRBJ2-5 | NA | 17 | NA | TRBV9 | CASSVAHSLVPQETQYF | TGTGCCAGCAGCGTAGCTCATTCACTAGTCCCCCAAGAGACCCAGTACTTC
TRBJ1-5 | NA | 15 | TRBD1 | TRBV6-1 | CASIGQDRGPQPQHF | TGTGCCAGCATCGGACAGGACAGGGGGCCTCAGCCCCAGCATTTT
TRBJ1-4 | NA | 11 | NA | TRBV20-1 | CSAAPWEKLFF | TGCAGTGCGGCCCCATGGGAAAAACTGTTTTTT
TRBJ2-1 | NA | 14 | NA | TRBV29-1 | CSVVLGSAYNEQFF | TGCAGCGTTGTGCTCGGAAGCGCCTACAATGAGCAGTTCTTC
TRBJ2-1 | many | 15 | NA | TRBV5-1 | CASSPILGPSNEQFF | TGCGCCAGCAGCCCTATCTTGGGGCCTTCTAATGAGCAGTTCTTC
TRBJ2-7 | NA | 14 | TRBD2 | TRBV25-1 | CASSASGRAHEQYF | TGTGCCAGCAGCGCAAGCGGGAGGGCCCACGAGCAGTACTTC
TRBJ2-7 | few | 16 | NA | TRBV9 | CASSVGPTGSAGEQYF | TGTGCCAGCAGCGTAGGCCCCACCGGGAGTGCGGGCGAGCAGTACTTC
TRBJ2-7 | NA | 17 | TRBD2 | TRBV7-8 | CASSSAVASGRAYEQYF | TGTGCCAGCAGTTCTGCGGTGGCTAGCGGGAGGGCCTACGAGCAGTACTTC
TRBJ2-3 | NA | 18 | TRBD2 | TRBV12-3/TRBV12-4 | CASSPRSTSGRFTDTQYF | TGTGCCAGCAGTCCACGATCGACTAGCGGGAGATTTACAGATACGCAGTATTTT
TRBJ1-2 | NA | 16 | NA | TRBV20-1 | CSARSPARGGLYGYTF | TGCAGTGCTAGATCCCCGGCGAGAGGGGGGCTCTATGGCTACACCTTC
TRBJ2-7 | NA | 15 | NA | TRBV6-1 | CASSEVPDPYYEQYF | TGTGCCAGCAGTGAAGTCCCCGATCCTTACTACGAGCAGTACTTC
TRBJ2-5 | NA | 15 | NA | TRBV5-1 | CASSQRRVMGETQYF | TGCGCCAGCAGCCAAAGACGGGTCATGGGAGAGACCCAGTACTTC
TRBJ1-1 | many | 13 | NA | TRBV12-3/TRBV12-4 | CASSLVALTEAFF | TGTGCCAGCAGCCTGGTAGCACTAACTGAAGCTTTCTTT
TRBJ2-1 | NA | 16 | TRBD2 | TRBV12-3/TRBV12-4 | CASSGGGAGGYNEQFF | TGTGCCAGCAGTGGGGGGGGTGCGGGAGGTTACAATGAGCAGTTCTTC
TRBJ1-2 | NA | 14 | TRBD1 | TRBV7-9 | CASSFGQGLEGYTF | TGTGCCAGCAGCTTCGGACAGGGTCTCGAGGGCTACACCTTC
TRBJ2-7 | NA | 13 | NA | TRBV6-5 | CASSYSWGNEQYF | TGTGCCAGCAGTTACTCTTGGGGAAACGAGCAGTACTTC
TRBJ2-5 | few | 14 | NA | TRBV20-1 | CSAPPLDTQETQYF | TGCAGTGCTCCTCCCCTGGACACTCAAGAGACCCAGTACTTC
TRBJ2-2 | NA | 17 | TRBD2 | TRBV5-1 | CASSLGGLAGLPGELFF | TGCGCCAGCAGCTTGGGCGGACTAGCGGGACTACCCGGGGAGCTGTTTTTT
TRBJ2-1 | many | 15 | TRBD1 | TRBV5-1 | CASSLGQGRYNEQFF | TGCGCCAGCAGCTTGGGACAGGGGAGGTACAATGAGCAGTTCTTC
TRBJ1-4 | NA | 12 | NA | TRBV5-1 | CASSLEKEKLFF | TGCGCCAGCAGCTTGGAAAAAGAAAAACTGTTTTTT
TRBJ1-6 | few | 16 | NA | TRBV5-1 | CASSLVGSSYNSPLHF | TGCGCCAGCAGCTTGGTGGGAAGCTCCTATAATTCACCCCTCCACTTT
TRBJ2-7 | many | 14 | TRBD2 | TRBV5-1 | CASRYWAGAYEQYF | TGCGCCAGCAGATATTGGGCGGGAGCCTACGAGCAGTACTTC
TRBJ2-7 | NA | 17 | NA | TRBV7-9 | CASSSSRTDLISYEQYF | TGTGCCAGCAGCTCTTCTAGAACGGACCTTATCTCCTACGAGCAGTACTTC
TRBJ2-7 | NA | 13 | NA | TRBV29-1 | CSVVGVSYYEQYF | TGCAGCGTTGTTGGGGTCAGTTACTACGAGCAGTACTTC
TRBJ2-3 | few | 14 | NA | TRBV4-1 | CASSQELLTDTQYF | TGCGCCAGCAGCCAAGAACTCCTCACAGATACGCAGTATTTT
TRBJ2-5 | many | 16 | TRBD2 | TRBV5-6 | CASSLSVVRGSETQYF | TGTGCCAGCAGCTTGTCCGTGGTACGCGGGAGTGAGACCCAGTACTTC
TRBJ2-7 | few | 15 | TRBD1 | TRBV5-1 | CASSLNWDRAYEQYF | TGCGCCAGCAGCTTGAATTGGGACAGGGCCTACGAGCAGTACTTC
TRBJ2-7 | NA | 17 | NA | TRBV10-3 | CAMAGVAAHKRPYEQYF | TGTGCCATGGCCGGGGTAGCAGCCCATAAGCGCCCTTACGAGCAGTACTTC
TRBJ2-7 | NA | 15 | NA | TRBV6-5 | CASSYGAGAPYEQYF | TGTGCCAGCAGTTACGGGGCAGGGGCACCCTACGAGCAGTACTTC
TRBJ1-2 | once | 11 | NA | TRBV7-9 | CASSSIYGYTF | TGTGCCAGCAGCAGTATCTATGGCTACACCTTC
TRBJ2-1 | few | 16 | NA | TRBV5-1 | CASSLRVKGSYNEQFF | TGCGCCAGCAGCTTGCGGGTAAAAGGAAGTTACAATGAGCAGTTCTTC
TRBJ2-2 | NA | 13 | NA | TRBV5-1 | CASSGDFTGELFF | TGCGCCAGCAGCGGGGACTTCACCGGGGAGCTGTTTTTT
TRBJ2-3 | few | 15 | NA | TRBV2 | CASSRTLGFTDTQYF | TGTGCCAGCAGTCGGACTCTTGGGTTCACAGATACGCAGTATTTT
TRBJ2-1 | NA | 15 | TRBD2 | TRBV29-1 | CSVARRGGRSDEQFF | TGCAGCGTTGCCAGGAGAGGCGGGAGAAGCGATGAGCAGTTCTTC
TRBJ1-5 | few | 14 | NA | TRBV9 | CASSADYSNQPQHF | TGTGCCAGCAGCGCCGACTATAGCAATCAGCCCCAGCATTTT
TRBJ2-7 | NA | 14 | NA | TRBV6-1 | CASSKRRSHYEQYF | TGTGCCAGCAGCAAGCGGAGAAGCCACTACGAGCAGTACTTC
TRBJ2-2 | NA | 19 | TRBD2 | TRBV5-6 | CASSSPGLAGGRGTGELFF | TGTGCCAGCAGCTCACCGGGACTAGCGGGAGGGAGAGGAACCGGGGAGCTGTTTTTT